The clone carrying this T cell receptor beta chain was found once. The antigen remains undetermined. The data derive from a study of cytomegalovirus exposure and HLA in healthy donors. Notes on the study in general: Cytomegalovirus-associated TCR beta chains were listed, numbering approximately 150. Earlier results showed most TCR beta V segments being productive about 87% or about 30% of the time.

After removal of 4 bases from V and 5 bases from J, the junction contained 11 bases not matched to a gene. Germline V gene sequence: CDR1 SGHNT, CDR2 YYREEE (reference sequence). This CDR3 has 16 amino acids. The primer mix had 60 Vbeta and 13 Jbeta primers. Source study methods: It was a later analysis that counted about 80 million unique TCR beta chains, of which about 10 million were shared. Some clones are missing from TCRdb's copy, which holds only in-frame ones; the method was immunoSEQ multiplex PCR. V and J calls plus clone size are reproduced from that table; the DNA served to infer D and trimming. The repertoire has about 140,000 clones, roughly 80% of them found once; the top ten carry 8.8%.

Sequencing was performed on PBMCs. The rearrangement joins TRBV5-4 to TRBJ2-5; 10 bases are a match to TRBD1. This receptor was obtained from a woman between 50 and 59 years old in good health and CMV-seropositive. The CDR3 DNA reads TGTGCCAGCAGCCCCCGACAGGGGGCGAGTCGGGAGACCCAGTACTTC. It translates to CASSPRQGASRETQYF.